The next 32 T cell receptor beta chains were all read from a single sample in a study of blood T cell repertoires in COVID-19. Method: immunoSEQ multiplex PCR; TCRdb's copy keeps in-frame clones and lacks some. Of about 100,000 clones in the sample, around four fifths were seen once. Sequenced sample: peripheral blood. All receptors derive from a man in his 70s with active or convalescent COVID-19.

The chain combines TRBV4-1 with TRBJ1-1; no definite D call. Between the trimmed V and J ends, which lost 1 base and 1 base, there was a span of 10 bases. The CDR3 consists of 15 residues. Germline V gene lookup returns CDR1 MGHRA and CDR2 YSYEKL. DNA for the CDR3: TGCGCCAGCAGCCAAGTCGAGGCCGGGAACACTGAAGCTTTCTTT. This codes for CASSQVEAGNTEAFF.

V usage is TRBV7-2 and J usage is TRBJ1-4; 10 nucleotides line up with TRBD1. V shed 5 bases, J shed 5 bases, and the junction held 2 bases outside the gene matches. CDR1 is SGHTA, CDR2 FQGNSA, per germline. The CDR3 covers 14 residues. The CDR3 DNA reads TGTGCCAGCAGCCCGGACAGGGGGAATGAAAAACTGTTTTTT. This encodes CASSPDRGNEKLFF.

The genes are TRBV6-5 and TRBJ2-1, with D maybe TRBD1 (6 bases). The V end lost 10 bases, the J end lost 5 bases, and 18 bases lay between the germline ends. Germline V gene lookup returns CDR1 MNHEY and CDR2 SVGAGI. The CDR3 totals 14 residues. CDR3 protein: CAIYRAVAHNEQFF. The CDR3 coding sequence is TGTGCCATCTACAGGGCCGTAGCCCACAATGAGCAGTTCTTC.

The J gene is TRBJ2-1, the V gene TRBV20-1; D perhaps matches TRBD1 (6 bases). CDR1 DFQATT and CDR2 SNEGSKA come from the germline V gene (reference sequence). The CDR3 has 10 amino acids. V dropped 6 bases and J dropped 10 bases, with 10 bases sitting between them. The DNA of the CDR3 is TGCAGTGCGGCAGACAGGGAGCAGTTCTTC. It is translated as CSAADREQFF.

The chain uses TRBV12-3 or TRBV12-4 and TRBJ1-1; D ambiguous. With 7 bases removed from V and 3 bases from J, the gap between germline ends came to 9 bases. This CDR3 region has 12 residues. The chain's CDR3 is CASTDEYTEAFF. CDR3 DNA: TGTGCCAGCACCGATGAGTACACTGAAGCTTTCTTT.

The chain couples TRBV9 to TRBJ2-5; 11 bases line up with TRBD1. This CDR3 has 16 amino acids. After removal of 0 bases from V and 2 bases from J, the junction contained 3 bases not matched to a gene. CDR1 and CDR2 from the germline V gene are SGDLS and YYNGEE. The CDR3 loop is CASSVEDRGPQETQYF. The CDR3 DNA is TGTGCCAGCAGCGTAGAGGACAGGGGGCCGCAAGAGACCCAGTACTTC. Based on the CDR3 plus reference TRBV9 and TRBJ2-5, the full variable domain is DSGVTQTPKHLITATGQRVTLRCSPRSGDLSVYWYQQSLDQGLQFLIQYYNGEERAKGNILERFSAQQFPDLHSELNLSSLELGDSALYFCASSVEDRGPQETQYFGPGTRLLVL.

DNA of the CDR3: TGTGCCAGCAGCACCGACCGGGACAATGAGCAGTTCTTC. Its protein is CASSTDRDNEQFF. The chain joins TRBV5-5 to TRBJ2-1; D is unresolved. The V and J ends lost 4 bases and 5 bases respectively, with 10 bases between them. The CDR3 totals 13 residues. Looked up from germline, CDR1 is SGHKS and CDR2 is YYEKEE (reference sequence).

The V call is TRBV28, the J call TRBJ2-2; D unclear. Trimming took off 2 bases at V and 4 bases at J, with 17 bases between the two ends. Germline V gives CDR1 MDHEN, CDR2 SYDVKM. CDR3 size: 17 residues. CDR3 sequence reads: CASSLPLGRLITGELFF. The CDR3 nucleotides are TGTGCCAGCAGTTTACCCCTCGGAAGACTGATCACCGGGGAGCTGTTTTTT.

V and J are TRBV4-2 and TRBJ2-7; 8 positions agree with TRBD1. The CDR3 runs 13 residues. Germline values: CDR1 LGHNA, CDR2 YNFKEQ. Trimming removed 3 bases from V and 7 bases from J; junction bases left unmatched: 5. CDR3 coding DNA: TGTGCCAGCAGCCACCCCGGGGACAGGGAGCAGTACTTC. It translates to CASSHPGDREQYF.

The V gene is TRBV25-1, the J gene TRBJ1-4; TRBD1 aligns across 10 bases. The germline CDR1 and CDR2 sequences are MGHDK and SYGVNS. There are 18 residues in the CDR3. V lost 2 bases, J lost 7 bases, and 13 bases stayed unmatched. The CDR3 spells CASSEGTGVGKWREKLFF. The DNA of the CDR3 is TGTGCCAGCAGTGAAGGGACAGGGGTCGGTAAATGGCGTGAAAAACTGTTTTTT.

In its sample, this clone was seen many times. V is TRBV15 and J is TRBJ2-5, with 8 bases matching TRBD2. The CDR3 loop spans 17 amino acids. The V gene's germline CDR1 is LNHNV and CDR2 YYDKDF (reference sequence). The V and J ends lost 0 bases and 1 base, in that order; junction bases with no gene match: 7. CDR3 residues: CATSRETGRGAQETQYF. As DNA, the CDR3 is TGTGCCACCAGCAGAGAAACCGGGAGGGGGGCCCAAGAGACCCAGTACTTC.

The rearrangement uses TRBV2 and TRBJ1-3; D is uncertain. The germline V gene encodes CDR1 SNHLY and CDR2 FYNNEI. CDR3 size: 14 residues. V shed 1 base and J shed 0 bases, with 4 bases lying between them. The DNA of the CDR3 is TGTGCCAGCAGTGAAGGTAGCTCTGGAAACACCATATATTTT. Translating it yields CASSEGSSGNTIYF.

The chain has TRBV11-2 and TRBJ2-6; 7 nucleotides agree with TRBD1. CDR3 size: 16 residues. Trimming cost V 5 bases and J 1 base; bases outside gene matches: 5. Germline CDR1 reads SGHAT; CDR2 reads FQNNGV. DNA of the CDR3: TGTGCCAGCAGCCCCGACAGGGTGTCTGGGGCCAACGTCCTGACTTTC. Encoded protein: CASSPDRVSGANVLTF.

This chain links TRBV5-1 with TRBJ2-3; 8 bases fit TRBD1. CDR1 and CDR2 from the germline V gene are SGHRS and YFSETQ. The CDR3 has 14 residues. The trim removed 2 bases at V and 3 bases at J, leaving 2 bases unmatched. CDR3 sequence: CASSFGQGTDTQYF. Written as DNA, the CDR3 is TGCGCCAGCAGCTTCGGACAGGGTACAGATACGCAGTATTTT.

This clone was recorded once. The CDR3 nucleotides are TGTGCCAGCAGTGGTAGCGGGGGTTCCTACAATGAGCAGTTCTTC. It specifies CASSGSGGSYNEQFF. The chain joins TRBV28 to TRBJ2-1, with 9 bases that match TRBD2. Per germline, CDR1 MDHEN and CDR2 SYDVKM. After removal of 5 bases from V and 1 base from J, the junction contained 3 bases not matched to a gene. CDR3 size: 15 residues.

The chain is built from TRBV7-3 and TRBJ2-2; 8 bases map to TRBD2. Germline loops: CDR1 SGHTA, CDR2 FQGTGA. The CDR3 has 15 amino acids. Trimming cost V 5 bases and J 6 bases; bases outside gene matches: 8. The CDR3 protein is CASSVEPGGAGELFF. The CDR3 DNA follows: TGTGCCAGCAGCGTAGAACCCGGGGGGGCCGGGGAGCTGTTTTTT.

The rearrangement links TRBV6-1 to TRBJ1-5, with 7 bases matching TRBD1. Trimming cost V 3 bases and J 6 bases; bases outside gene matches: 17. The CDR3 sequence is 18 residues long. Germline V gives CDR1 MNHNS, CDR2 SASEGT. Here the CDR3 DNA reads TGTGCCAGCAGTGATCCCGGGAATTTTTACAGGGGAGGTCAGCCCCAGCATTTT. It yields the protein CASSDPGNFYRGGQPQHF.

The chain uses TRBV9 and TRBJ1-5; D unclear. V was shortened by 4 bases and J by 0 bases, with 11 bases between the two germline ends. CDR3 size: 15 residues. The germline V gene encodes CDR1 SGDLS and CDR2 YYNGEE. The CDR3 loop reads CASSKRGSSNQPQHF. CDR3 nucleotides: TGTGCCAGCAGCAAAAGAGGAAGTAGCAATCAGCCCCAGCATTTT.

This clone turned up a few times. The rearrangement links TRBV14 to TRBJ2-7; unclear D gene. This CDR3 has 14 amino acids. CDR1 and CDR2 (germline): SGHDN, FVKESK. V lost 4 bases and J lost 1, with 11 bases in between. The CDR3, as DNA: TGTGCCAGCAGCCCAGATTTGACATCCTACGAGCAGTACTTC. Translated, it gives CASSPDLTSYEQYF. Drawing the rest from reference TRBV14 and TRBJ2-7, the complete variable domain is EAGVTQFPSHSVIEKGQTVTLRCDPISGHDNLYWYRRVMGKEIKFLLHFVKESKQDESGMPNNRFLAERTGGTYSTLKVQPAELEDSGVYFCASSPDLTSYEQYFGPGTRLTVT.

By frequency in the sample, this clone is medium-sized. The chain uses TRBV9 and TRBJ1-5, with 8 positions matching TRBD1. Looked up from germline, CDR1 is SGDLS and CDR2 is YYNGEE. J was trimmed by 2 bases and V by 0 bases; bases with no gene match: 10. CDR3 length: 18 residues. The DNA for the CDR3 is TGTGCCAGCAGCGTAGAATATAGTGGGGGACAGGGCAATCAGCCCCAGCATTTT. Protein: CASSVEYSGGQGNQPQHF.

The rearrangement joins TRBV19 to TRBJ2-2, with a possible D match to TRBD1 (6 bases). The CDR3 has 16 residues. V gave up 8 bases and J gave up 6 bases, with 22 bases separating them. Germline values: CDR1 LNHDA, CDR2 SQIVND (reference sequence). In nucleotides, the CDR3 is TGTGCCAGTCGAAAAACAGGGTTCGGTAATTCCGGGGAGCTGTTTTTT. It encodes CASRKTGFGNSGELFF. Based on the CDR3 plus reference TRBV19 and TRBJ2-2, the full variable domain is DGGITQSPKYLFRKEGQNVTLSCEQNLNHDAMYWYRQDPGQGLRLIYYSQIVNDFQKGDIAEGYSVSREKKESFPLTVTSAQKNPTAFYLCASRKTGFGNSGELFFGEGSRLTVL.

The chain is built from TRBV30 and TRBJ1-2, with D unclear. The V and J ends lost 2 bases and 8 bases respectively, with 15 bases between them. The CDR3 spans 13 residues. Germline values: CDR1 GTSNPN, CDR2 SVGIG (reference sequence). In DNA form, the CDR3 reads TGTGCCTGGAGTTACGCCTCTTGGGAGGGCTACACCTTC. Amino acids: CAWSYASWEGYTF.

The J gene is TRBJ1-1, the V gene TRBV6-2 or TRBV6-3; D unclear. This CDR3 comprises 16 residues. The V end was cut by 1 base, the J end by 3 bases, with 15 bases between. In germline, CDR1 is MNHEY, CDR2 SVGEGT. The CDR3 loop is CASSYLVGVRDTEAFF. CDR3 in DNA: TGTGCCAGCAGTTACTTGGTCGGGGTGAGAGACACTGAAGCTTTCTTT.

The sample holds one count of this clone. The chain uses TRBV5-5 and TRBJ1-5; 7 bases are shared with TRBD1. J was trimmed by 6 bases and V by 3 bases; bases with no gene match: 9. This CDR3 contains 15 residues. Germline assignment: CDR1 SGHKS and CDR2 YYEKEE (reference sequence). In nucleotides, the CDR3 is TGTGCCAGCAGCTCATCACAGGGGTTATTTCAGCCCCAGCATTTT. Translation: CASSSSQGLFQPQHF.

The chain combines TRBV6-5 with TRBJ2-7, with a weak D call TRBD1 (6 bases). There are 15 residues in the CDR3. Trimming removed 6 bases at V and 0 bases at J, with 15 bases between. Germline V gene data show CDR1 as MNHEY and CDR2 as SVGAGI. The CDR3 spells CASSRDRMSSYEQYF. CDR3 in DNA: TGTGCCAGCAGCCGCGACAGGATGAGCTCCTACGAGCAGTACTTC.

The V gene is TRBV7-2, the J gene TRBJ2-3; TRBD2 agrees at 8 bases. Looked up from germline, CDR1 is SGHTA and CDR2 is FQGNSA. The CDR3 is made up of 18 amino acids. V shed 5 bases, J shed 4 bases, and the junction held 17 bases outside the gene matches. The DNA for the CDR3 is TGTGCCAGCAGCCCGCGGAGAGCGGGAGTAGGGACCCCAGATACGCAGTATTTT. Protein product: CASSPRRAGVGTPDTQYF.

The rearrangement links TRBV4-1 to TRBJ2-1; 13 positions match TRBD2. The CDR3 extends over 15 amino acids. Trimming cost V 5 bases and J 5 bases; bases outside gene matches: 3. Germline-derived CDR1 and CDR2 are MGHRA and YSYEKL. DNA for the CDR3: TGCGCCAGCAGCTGGACTAGCGGGAGTCACAATGAGCAGTTCTTC. It translates to CASSWTSGSHNEQFF.

The rearrangement uses TRBV6-5 and TRBJ2-1; TRBD2 agrees at 11 bases. CDR3 size: 15 residues. J lost 7 bases, V lost 5 bases, and 7 bases had no gene match. Germline lookup yields CDR1 MNHEY and CDR2 SVGAGI. In DNA form, the CDR3 reads TGTGCCAGCAGTCCGACTAGCGGGGTAGTAAATGAGCAGTTCTTC. It codes for CASSPTSGVVNEQFF.

The gene calls are TRBV5-1 and TRBJ2-3, with 7 bases fitting TRBD1. Germline V gene data show CDR1 as SGHRS and CDR2 as YFSETQ. The V and J ends lost 5 bases and 0 bases, in that order; junction bases with no gene match: 9. The CDR3 is made up of 16 amino acids. In nucleotides, the CDR3 is TGCGCCAGCAGACCTCAGGGGGTTGCTAGCACAGATACGCAGTATTTT. It codes for CASRPQGVASTDTQYF.

V usage is TRBV5-1 and J usage is TRBJ1-2; 8 bases agree with TRBD1. Trimming took 7 bases from V and 3 from J; bases not matched to a gene: 11. The CDR3 spans 15 residues. Germline V gene lookup returns CDR1 SGHRS and CDR2 YFSETQ. Here the CDR3 DNA reads TGCGCCAGCCGCCTAGATTCGACAGGGGACTATGGCTACACCTTC. Its protein product is CASRLDSTGDYGYTF.

The rearrangement links TRBV7-9 to TRBJ2-7; 11 nucleotides agree with TRBD1. The V gene end was trimmed by 6 bases and the J gene end by 4 bases; junction bases not matched to a gene: 11. Germline V lookup: CDR1 SEHNR, CDR2 FQNEAQ (reference sequence). CDR3 length equals 16 residues. The CDR3 protein is CASSHTAGTGGYEQYF. The CDR3 DNA is TGTGCCAGCAGTCACACCGCCGGGACAGGGGGGTACGAGCAGTACTTC.

This chain connects TRBV24-1 to TRBJ2-7, with 7 positions matching TRBD1. The length of the CDR3 is 16 residues. V lost 7 bases to trimming and J lost 3 bases; unmatched junction nucleotides: 14. CDR1 and CDR2 (germline): KGHDR, SFDVKD. The chain's CDR3 is CATRGVRWAGGYEQYF. The CDR3 nucleotides read TGTGCCACCAGGGGAGTCCGTTGGGCAGGGGGCTACGAGCAGTACTTC.